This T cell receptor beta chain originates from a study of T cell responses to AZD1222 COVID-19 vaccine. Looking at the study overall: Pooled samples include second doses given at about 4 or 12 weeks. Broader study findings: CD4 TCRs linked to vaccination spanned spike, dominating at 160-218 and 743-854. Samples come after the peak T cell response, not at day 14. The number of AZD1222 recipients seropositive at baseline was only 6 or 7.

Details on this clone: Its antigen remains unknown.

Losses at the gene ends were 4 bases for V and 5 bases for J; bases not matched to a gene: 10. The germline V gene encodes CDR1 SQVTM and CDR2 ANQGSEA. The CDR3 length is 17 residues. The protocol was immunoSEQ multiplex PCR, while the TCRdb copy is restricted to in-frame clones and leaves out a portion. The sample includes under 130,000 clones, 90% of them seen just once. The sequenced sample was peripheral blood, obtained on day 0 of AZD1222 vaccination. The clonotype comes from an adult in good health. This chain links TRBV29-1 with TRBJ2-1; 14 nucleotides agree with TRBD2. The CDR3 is CSVGGTSGGQVNNEQFF. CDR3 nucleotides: TGCAGCGTTGGAGGGACTAGCGGGGGCCAGGTGAACAATGAGCAGTTCTTC.